These 6 T cell receptor beta chains originate from one sample sequenced in a study of PD-L1 blockade in urothelial cancer. The repertoire was sequenced with immunoSEQ multiplex PCR; TCRdb's copy has only in-frame clones and lacks some. The data show about 120,000 clones, 85% to 90% seen once. This sample's time point: peripheral blood 6 weeks after treatment start. The starting material was PBMCs, obtained around atezolizumab (anti-PD-L1) treatment. These receptor sequences come from a man in his sixties with urothelial cancer.

The chain uses TRBV6-1 and TRBJ1-6; 9 bases match TRBD1. The CDR3 contains 15 residues. V trimming: 8 bases; J trimming: 7 bases; junction bases outside the gene matches: 9. Germline-derived CDR1 and CDR2 are MNHNS and SASEGT. CDR3 DNA: TGTGCCAGCGCCTTAACCGGGACAGGGAATTCACCCCTCCACTTT. Translation: CASALTGTGNSPLHF.

In this sample, this clone turned up once. This chain uses TRBV5-4 with TRBJ1-2, with D unresolved. CDR3 length: 15 amino acids. The germline CDR1 and CDR2 sequences are SGHNT and YYREEE (reference sequence). V was clipped by 0 bases and J by 0 bases, with 9 bases between them. CDR3 sequence (DNA): TGTGCCAGCAGCTTGGAAGCTACGTCTAACTATGGCTACACCTTC. This sequence encodes CASSLEATSNYGYTF.

This chain joins TRBV7-2 and TRBJ2-3; TRBD2 might be the D (6 bases). V was clipped by 0 bases and J by 2 bases, with 12 bases between them. The CDR3 is made up of 16 amino acids. The V gene's germline CDR1 is SGHTA and CDR2 FQGNSA. DNA for the CDR3: TGTGCCAGCAGCTTAGCCCCAGCGGGCCTCACAGATACGCAGTATTTT. It encodes CASSLAPAGLTDTQYF.

A few counts support this clone. This same CDR3 is encoded by further DNA sequences in the sample. The CDR3 sequence is CASSLEWTGTEAFF. The CDR3 nucleotides are TGTGCCAGCAGCTTAGAATGGACAGGGACTGAAGCTTTCTTT. V usage is TRBV7-2 and J usage is TRBJ1-1, with 8 bases that match TRBD1. V shed 1 base and J 5 bases; nucleotides not matched to a gene: 3. Germline loops: CDR1 SGHTA, CDR2 FQGNSA. The CDR3 is 14 amino acids.

There are a few counts of this clone. Other nucleotide sequences in the sample specify the same CDR3. The rearrangement links TRBV18 to TRBJ2-7; 9 nucleotides match TRBD1. The germline CDR1 and CDR2 sequences are KGHSH and LQKENI. The CDR3 has 14 residues. V trimming: 2 bases; J trimming: 4 bases; junction bases outside the gene matches: 3. The CDR3 DNA reads as TGTGCCAGCTCACCAGGGACAGGGAGGTACGAGCAGTACTTC. Translation: CASSPGTGRYEQYF.

The V and J genes are TRBV18 and TRBJ1-5; 10 positions match TRBD1. The CDR3 spans 17 residues. J lost 0 bases, V lost 4 bases, and 6 bases had no gene match. Germline V gene data show CDR1 as KGHSH and CDR2 as LQKENI. The CDR3 protein is CASSHKGTGDSNQPQHF. CDR3 nucleotides: TGTGCCAGCTCACACAAAGGGACAGGGGATAGCAATCAGCCCCAGCATTTT.